The clone carrying this T cell receptor (beta chain) was observed a few times. Its antigen is still unknown. This entry comes from a study of CD8 T cells in ankylosing spondylitis. Study-wide results and caveats: It was reported that disease-linked clones were significantly enriched in matched ankylosing spondylitis synovial fluid. CD8+ cells made up the disease-linked clones, which were relatively rare in peripheral blood. Made up of about eight highly homologous variants, a TCR beta motif appeared characteristic of ankylosing spondylitis blood. Both synovial fluid and blood in reactive arthritis had previously been reported to carry some motif variants.

There are 13 residues in the CDR3. In germline, CDR1 is KGHSH, CDR2 LQKENI. The V and J ends lost 6 bases and 4 bases, in that order; junction bases with no gene match: 3. Quantitative 5'-RACE with molecular barcodes produced the TCR beta libraries. TCRdb processed the 5' RACE reads anew with MiXCR; each CDR3 protein has one entry. The sample lists a few hundred thousand distinct CDR3 sequences, roughly 8% seen once, with 14% to 15% in the top ten. Sequenced material: blood, either unsorted or a sorted T cell fraction (not recorded which). The rearrangement links TRBV18 to TRBJ2-1, with 7 bases matching TRBD1. The receptor's source is a male donor with ankylosing spondylitis. For the CDR3, the DNA is TGTGCCAGCTCCGGGACAGCATACAATGAGCAGTTCTTC. Its protein product is CASSGTAYNEQFF.